This is a list of T cell receptor beta chains from one sample in a study of T cell repertoires in cytomegalovirus infection. MiXCR, run by TCRdb on the reads, gives a single entry per CDR3 protein. The sample holds around 540,000 distinct CDR3 sequences, 33% seen once. Their target antigens are unknown. The starting material was cultured PBMCs, obtained from culture after CMV antigen stimulation. Every receptor here comes from a human donor in good health (CMV status not recorded). Some clones in this sample may be carry-over from other donors' samples. The CDR3 runs from the conserved cysteine through the conserved F or W. A D gene is named only where the DNA matches it firmly. A row's size may be missing; if present it is once, few, many or a size class.

len | j_gene | abundance | d_gene | v_gene | CDR3aa | CDR3nt
14 | TRBJ2-2 | . | TRBD2 | TRBV7-2 | CASGGRGNTGELFF | TGTGCCAGCGGCGGGAGGGGGAACACCGGGGAGCTGTTTTTT
14 | TRBJ1-1 | few | . | TRBV2 | CASSRQARGTEAFF | TGTGCCAGCAGCCGACAGGCCCGGGGCACTGAAGCTTTCTTT
18 | TRBJ2-3 | . | TRBD2 | TRBV28 | CASSPTISRGGGTDTQYF | TGTGCCAGCAGTCCGACAATAAGTAGGGGAGGGGGCACAGATACGCAGTATTTT
16 | TRBJ1-6 | . | TRBD1 | TRBV12-3/TRBV12-4 | CASSSMTGGANSPLHF | TGTGCCAGCAGTTCGATGACAGGGGGCGCAAATTCACCCCTCCACTTT
14 | TRBJ1-4 | few | . | TRBV7-2 | CASSSAGGRFKLFF | TGTGCCAGCAGCTCTGCCGGGGGCAGGTTTAAACTGTTTTTT
16 | TRBJ1-2 | . | TRBD1 | TRBV7-9 | CASYGGRQGPNYGYTF | TGTGCCAGCTATGGGGGTCGACAGGGGCCAAACTATGGCTACACCTTC
13 | TRBJ1-4 | . | . | TRBV11-2 | CASSTPRREKLFF | TGTGCCAGCAGCACACCCCGGCGAGAAAAACTGTTTTTT
15 | TRBJ1-3 | few | . | TRBV6-5 | CASSYSGGVGNTIYF | TGTGCCAGCAGTTACTCGGGAGGGGTCGGAAACACCATATATTTT
15 | TRBJ2-5 | . | TRBD2 | TRBV11-2 | CASSLEGLMEETQYF | TGTGCCAGCAGCTTAGAGGGACTAATGGAGGAGACCCAGTACTTC
17 | TRBJ2-4 | . | TRBD1 | TRBV27 | CASSYKLGQVEKYIQYF | TGTGCCAGCAGTTACAAACTGGGACAGGTGGAGAAGTACATTCAGTACTTC
14 | TRBJ2-7 | . | TRBD1 | TRBV29-1 | CSVTKQGGRYEQYF | TGCAGCGTCACGAAACAGGGGGGAAGATACGAGCAGTACTTC
16 | TRBJ2-7 | many | TRBD2 | TRBV7-6 | CASSSTSSGSSYEQYF | TGTGCCAGCAGCTCCACATCTAGCGGGAGCTCCTACGAGCAGTACTTC
16 | TRBJ2-2 | few | . | TRBV29-1 | CSVEDKAGANTGELFF | TGCAGCGTTGAAGATAAGGCAGGGGCGAACACCGGGGAGCTGTTTTTT
15 | TRBJ1-1 | . | . | TRBV4-3 | CASSQGSTGFTEAFF | TGCGCCAGCAGCCAGGGTTCCACAGGGTTCACTGAAGCTTTCTTT
15 | TRBJ2-5 | few | . | TRBV7-2 | CASSLVPNPQETQYF | TGTGCCAGCAGCTTAGTACCTAACCCGCAAGAGACCCAGTACTTC
14 | TRBJ1-1 | few | . | TRBV2 | CASSPTVLNTEAFF | TGTGCCAGCAGTCCGACAGTTTTAAACACTGAAGCTTTCTTT
15 | TRBJ2-3 | once | TRBD1 | TRBV4-2 | CASSPEGDRGNTQYF | TGTGCCAGCAGCCCAGAAGGGGACAGAGGGAATACGCAGTATTTT
15 | TRBJ1-1 | . | . | TRBV11-3 | CASSPGPFRGTEAFF | TGTGCCAGCAGCCCCGGACCGTTCCGAGGCACTGAAGCTTTCTTT
15 | TRBJ2-5 | . | . | TRBV20-1 | CSARDGGGPQETQYF | TGCAGTGCTAGAGATGGGGGTGGACCCCAAGAGACCCAGTACTTC
11 | TRBJ2-1 | many | . | TRBV7-2 | CASSILGKQFF | TGTGCCAGCAGCATCTTAGGGAAGCAGTTCTTC
15 | TRBJ2-7 | . | . | TRBV5-6 | CASSFDSKSSYEQYF | TGTGCCAGCAGTTTCGACAGCAAGAGCTCCTACGAGCAGTACTTC
13 | TRBJ2-7 | . | . | TRBV5-4 | CASSLGILDEQYF | TGTGCCAGCAGCTTGGGAATATTAGACGAGCAGTACTTC
17 | TRBJ2-1 | few | TRBD2 | TRBV6-2/TRBV6-3 | CASSYDRASGIYNEQFF | TGTGCCAGCAGTTACGATCGAGCTAGCGGAATCTACAATGAGCAGTTCTTC
13 | TRBJ1-2 | few | . | TRBV27 | CASSLSDLYGYTF | TGTGCCAGCAGTTTATCAGACCTCTATGGCTACACCTTC
14 | TRBJ2-2 | many | . | TRBV7-2 | CASRPTGFTGELFF | TGTGCCAGCAGACCCACAGGGTTCACCGGGGAGCTGTTTTTT
14 | TRBJ1-2 | once | . | TRBV12-3/TRBV12-4 | CASSFLTGPWGDTF | TGTGCCAGCAGTTTCCTAACAGGACCGTGGGGAGACACCTTC
15 | TRBJ1-1 | . | . | TRBV6-6 | CASSVRQVSDTEAFF | TGTGCCAGCAGTGTTCGACAGGTCTCAGACACTGAAGCTTTCTTT
15 | TRBJ1-5 | . | . | TRBV6-1 | CASSEAYSGDQPQHF | TGTGCCAGCAGTGAAGCGTATTCAGGGGATCAGCCCCAGCATTTT
13 | TRBJ2-1 | . | . | TRBV20-1 | CSASRPGIDEQFF | TGCAGTGCTAGCCGCCCGGGGATCGATGAGCAGTTCTTC
14 | TRBJ1-5 | few | . | TRBV7-2 | CASSLVSSGQPQHF | TGTGCCAGCAGCCTCGTCTCCAGCGGCCAGCCCCAGCATTTT
20 | TRBJ2-1 | . | TRBD2 | TRBV6-4 | CASSDSFGTSGGAHHNEQFF | TGTGCCAGCAGTGACTCATTCGGGACTAGCGGGGGGGCCCATCACAATGAGCAGTTCTTC
12 | TRBJ2-1 | few | . | TRBV27 | CASRPSLGEQFF | TGTGCCAGCCGACCTAGCTTGGGCGAGCAGTTCTTC
15 | TRBJ2-2 | few | . | TRBV6-2/TRBV6-3 | CASSYSARMTGELFF | TGTGCCAGCAGTTACTCCGCTAGAATGACCGGGGAGCTGTTTTTT
14 | TRBJ2-7 | . | . | TRBV9 | CASSVGAGAYEQYF | TGTGCCAGCAGCGTAGGCGCGGGGGCTTACGAGCAGTACTTC
16 | TRBJ2-2 | . | . | TRBV20-1 | CSARDPAGPNTGELFF | TGCAGTGCTAGAGATCCGGCCGGGCCGAACACCGGGGAGCTGTTTTTT
13 | TRBJ2-2 | many | . | TRBV4-3 | CASSPIGNGELFF | TGCGCCAGCAGCCCAATTGGGAACGGGGAGCTGTTTTTT
15 | TRBJ2-2 | few | TRBD2 | TRBV7-8 | CASSLIMAGAGELFF | TGTGCCAGCAGCTTAATTATGGCGGGGGCCGGGGAGCTGTTTTTT
16 | TRBJ2-7 | few | TRBD1 | TRBV12-3/TRBV12-4 | CASSFVSAGQGYEQYF | TGTGCCAGCAGTTTCGTGTCCGCCGGACAGGGCTACGAGCAGTACTTC
15 | TRBJ2-3 | . | . | TRBV7-9 | CASSLGSDSTDTQYF | TGTGCCAGCAGCTTAGGATCCGACAGCACAGATACGCAGTATTTT
14 | TRBJ2-1 | . | TRBD2 | TRBV6-1 | CASSGTSGVNEQFF | TGTGCCAGCAGTGGGACTAGCGGAGTCAATGAGCAGTTCTTC
14 | TRBJ2-7 | . | TRBD2 | TRBV7-9 | CASSLMSGSSEQYF | TGTGCCAGCAGCTTAATGAGCGGGAGTTCAGAGCAGTACTTC
16 | TRBJ2-3 | . | . | TRBV19 | CASSSRALSRTDTQYF | TGTGCCAGTAGTTCCCGGGCCCTTAGCCGCACAGATACGCAGTATTTT
16 | TRBJ2-1 | . | TRBD1 | TRBV6-2/TRBV6-3 | CASRDLQGGSYNEQFF | TGTGCCAGCAGGGATTTACAGGGGGGTTCCTACAATGAGCAGTTCTTC
16 | TRBJ1-2 | . | TRBD1 | TRBV27 | CASSLSPGTANYGYTF | TGTGCCAGCAGTTTATCGCCCGGGACAGCTAACTATGGCTACACCTTC
12 | TRBJ1-2 | many | . | TRBV7-9 | CASSLGTDGYTF | TGTGCCAGCAGCTTAGGTACCGATGGCTACACCTTC
14 | TRBJ2-5 | few | . | TRBV6-5 | CASSWTGRAETQYF | TGTGCCAGCAGTTGGACAGGGAGGGCAGAGACCCAGTACTTC
12 | TRBJ1-2 | few | . | TRBV19 | CASSRQVEDYTF | TGTGCCAGTAGTAGACAGGTGGAGGACTACACCTTC
18 | TRBJ2-1 | few | TRBD2 | TRBV12-3/TRBV12-4 | CASSLALAGGRPYNEQFF | TGTGCCAGCAGTTTAGCTCTAGCGGGAGGTCGTCCCTACAATGAGCAGTTCTTC
14 | TRBJ2-1 | . | TRBD1 | TRBV2 | CASRGQGVYNEQFF | TGTGCCAGCAGAGGACAGGGGGTGTACAATGAGCAGTTCTTC